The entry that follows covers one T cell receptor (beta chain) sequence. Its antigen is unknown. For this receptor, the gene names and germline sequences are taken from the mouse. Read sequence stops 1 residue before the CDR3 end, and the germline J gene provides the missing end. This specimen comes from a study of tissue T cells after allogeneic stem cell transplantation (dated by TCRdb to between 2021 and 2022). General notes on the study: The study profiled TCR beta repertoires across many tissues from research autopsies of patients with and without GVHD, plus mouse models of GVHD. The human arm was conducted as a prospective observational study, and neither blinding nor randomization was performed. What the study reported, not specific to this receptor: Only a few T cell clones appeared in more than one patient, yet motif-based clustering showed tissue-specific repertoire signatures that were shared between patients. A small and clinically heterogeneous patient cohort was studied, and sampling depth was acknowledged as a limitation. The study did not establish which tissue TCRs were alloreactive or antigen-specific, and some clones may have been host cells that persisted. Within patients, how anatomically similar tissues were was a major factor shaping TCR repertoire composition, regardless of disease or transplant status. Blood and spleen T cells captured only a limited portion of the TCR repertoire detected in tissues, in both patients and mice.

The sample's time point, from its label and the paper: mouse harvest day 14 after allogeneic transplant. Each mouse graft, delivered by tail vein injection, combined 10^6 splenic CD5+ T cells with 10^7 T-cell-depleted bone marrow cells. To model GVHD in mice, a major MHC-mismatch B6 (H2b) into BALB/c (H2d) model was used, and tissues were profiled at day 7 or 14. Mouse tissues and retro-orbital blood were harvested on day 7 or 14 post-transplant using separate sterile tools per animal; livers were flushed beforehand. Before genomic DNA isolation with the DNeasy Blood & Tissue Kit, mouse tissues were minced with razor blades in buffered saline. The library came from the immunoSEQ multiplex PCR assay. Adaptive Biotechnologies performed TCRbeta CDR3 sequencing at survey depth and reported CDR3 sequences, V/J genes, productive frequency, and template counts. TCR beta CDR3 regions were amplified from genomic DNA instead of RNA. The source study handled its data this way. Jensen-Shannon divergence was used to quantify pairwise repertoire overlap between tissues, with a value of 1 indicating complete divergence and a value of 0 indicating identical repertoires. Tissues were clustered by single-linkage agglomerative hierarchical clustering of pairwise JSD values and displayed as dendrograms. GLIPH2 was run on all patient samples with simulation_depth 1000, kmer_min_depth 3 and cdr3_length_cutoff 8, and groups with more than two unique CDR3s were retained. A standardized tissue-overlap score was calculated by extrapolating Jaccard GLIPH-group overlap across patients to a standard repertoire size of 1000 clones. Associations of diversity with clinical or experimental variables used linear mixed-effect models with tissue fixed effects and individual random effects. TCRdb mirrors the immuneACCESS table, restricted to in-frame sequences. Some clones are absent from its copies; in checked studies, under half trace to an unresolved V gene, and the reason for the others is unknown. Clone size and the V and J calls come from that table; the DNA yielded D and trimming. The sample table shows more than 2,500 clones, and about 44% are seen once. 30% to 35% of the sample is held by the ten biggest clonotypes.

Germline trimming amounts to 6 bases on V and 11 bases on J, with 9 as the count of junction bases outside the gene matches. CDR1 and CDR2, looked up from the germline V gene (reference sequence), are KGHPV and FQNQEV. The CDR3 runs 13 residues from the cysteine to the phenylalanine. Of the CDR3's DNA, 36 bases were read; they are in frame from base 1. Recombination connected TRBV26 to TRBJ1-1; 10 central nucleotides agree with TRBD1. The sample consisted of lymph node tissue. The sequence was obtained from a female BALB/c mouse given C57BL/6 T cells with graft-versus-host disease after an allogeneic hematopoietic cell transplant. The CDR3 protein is CASSRGTGEKVFF. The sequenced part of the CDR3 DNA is TGTGCCAGCAGCCGCGGGACAGGGGAGAAGGTCTTC.